This record concerns one T cell receptor (beta chain) sequence. Its antigen is not known. The sample belongs to a study of response to subunit inactivated influenza vaccine. Overall study results and limits: It was suggested by the authors that few new T cells are recruited by each seasonal influenza vaccination.

TCRdb reanalysed the RT-PCR reads using MiXCR and keeps one entry per CDR3 protein. The sample has some 850,000 distinct CDR3 sequences, around a sixth seen once. The source is a man aged 50-60 years who received an inactivated influenza vaccine. The input for sequencing was PBMCs from blood, taken less than 6 days after vaccination.

The chain's CDR3 is CASSYTHDPTWFGGYTF. CDR3 coding DNA: TGTGCCAGCAGTTACACACATGATCCGACTTGGTTCGGAGGCTACACCTTC. The chain carries TRBV6-5 and TRBJ1-2, with D hard to call. The length of the CDR3 is 17 residues. Germline V gene data show CDR1 as MNHEY and CDR2 as SVGAGI. Trimming removed 2 bases from V and 8 bases from J, with 24 bases in between.